A few counts support the clone carrying this T cell receptor (beta chain). Its antigen is not identified. Evenly divided among several immunoSEQ plates was the genomic DNA of each subset. The table came from immunoSEQ multiplex PCR; TCRdb's copy has only in-frame clones and leaves some out. The table records roughly 2.6 million clones, 90% to 95% of them present only once. Trimming took 3 bases from V and 3 from J, leaving 6 bases between them. CDR1 LNHDA and CDR2 SQIVND come from the germline V gene (reference sequence). The length of the CDR3 is 13 residues. This entry belongs to a study of shared clonotypes between healthy human individuals. Whole-study results and caveats: Relative to clonotypes present in all four donors, those not shared had lower generation probabilities.

Sequenced material: naive CD4+ T cells sorted from blood. Regarding subset: CD45RA+ positively selected. J is TRBJ1-5 and V is TRBV19, with D tentatively TRBD1 (5 bases). This clonotype was sampled from a man between 18 and 35 years old in good health. The chain's CDR3 is CASSMGVNQPQHF. Written as DNA, the CDR3 is TGTGCCAGTAGTATGGGGGTCAATCAGCCCCAGCATTTT.